These 11 T cell receptor beta chains originate from one sample sequenced in a study of cytomegalovirus exposure and HLA in healthy donors. A multiplex PCR was run with 60 Vbeta primers and 13 Jbeta primers. Sequencing used immunoSEQ multiplex PCR; TCRdb keeps in-frame clones, though not all of them. The data hold about 150,000 clones, with around 75% observed a single time. Sequencing was done on a sample of PBMCs. Receptor source: a woman aged 18-29 years in good health and CMV-seronegative.

The genes are TRBV10-3 and TRBJ2-1; possibly TRBD2 for D (6 bases). Germline V gene lookup returns CDR1 ENHRY and CDR2 SYGVKD. This CDR3 region has 16 residues. V was shortened by 0 bases and J by 6 bases, with 15 bases between the two germline ends. The CDR3 sequence: CAISESTKRVINEQFF. In nucleotides, the CDR3 is TGTGCCATCAGTGAGTCGACTAAGCGGGTTATCAATGAGCAGTTCTTC.

The chain recombines TRBV29-1 with TRBJ1-2; D gene ambiguous. The CDR3 covers 12 residues. The V end lost 7 bases, the J end lost 4 bases, and 13 bases lay between the germline ends. Per the germline V gene, CDR1 is SQVTM and CDR2 is ANQGSEA. CDR3 DNA: TGCAGCGCCCCGGACGGGAGCTATGGCTACACCTTC. It is translated as CSAPDGSYGYTF.

The J gene is TRBJ2-7, the V gene TRBV10-2; perhaps TRBD1 as D (6 bases). With 8 bases removed from V and 5 bases from J, the gap between germline ends came to 19 bases. The V gene's germline CDR1 is WSHSY and CDR2 SAAADI. This CDR3 comprises 14 residues. The CDR3 spells CASLQGWGMHEQYF. Written as DNA, the CDR3 is TGCGCCAGCTTACAGGGTTGGGGGATGCACGAGCAGTACTTC.

This clone was seen a handful of times. The chain joins TRBV19 to TRBJ2-1, with D tentatively TRBD2 (6 bases). From germline, CDR1 is LNHDA and CDR2 SQIVND (reference sequence). The CDR3 runs 14 residues. With 8 bases removed from V and 0 bases from J, the gap between germline ends came to 11 bases. As DNA, the CDR3 is TGTGCCAGTCGCGGGGCCAGCTCCTACAATGAGCAGTTCTTC. As protein: CASRGASSYNEQFF.

The rearrangement links TRBV19 to TRBJ2-2; 12 bases match TRBD2. Trimming cost V 0 bases and J 5 bases; bases outside gene matches: 10. The germline gives CDR1 LNHDA, CDR2 SQIVND (reference sequence). The CDR3 has 19 amino acids. CDR3 sequence (DNA): TGTGCCAGTAGTATAGAGGGGCTAGCGGGAGGGCCTAGAACCGGGGAGCTGTTTTTT. Protein product: CASSIEGLAGGPRTGELFF.

The sample holds a few counts of this clone. The gene calls are TRBV6-1 and TRBJ1-2, with 10 positions matching TRBD1. The CDR3 has 14 amino acids. The germline gives CDR1 MNHNS, CDR2 SASEGT. The trim removed 9 bases at V and 6 bases at J, leaving 10 bases unmatched. CDR3 residues: CASQAGQGLNGYTF. CDR3 nucleotides: TGTGCCAGTCAGGCGGGACAGGGGCTGAATGGCTACACCTTC.

J is TRBJ1-1 and V is TRBV5-4; the match to TRBD1 covers 7 bases. The CDR3 has 13 amino acids. Trimming took 0 bases from V and 6 from J; bases not matched to a gene: 2. The germline CDR1 and CDR2 sequences are SGHNT and YYREEE (reference sequence). In DNA, the CDR3 is TGTGCCAGCAGCTTGGGCCAGGGGGCTGAAGCTTTCTTT. Its translation: CASSLGQGAEAFF.

The J gene is TRBJ2-7, the V gene TRBV19; 8 nucleotides agree with TRBD1. The CDR3 sequence is 14 residues long. Germline CDR1 is LNHDA and CDR2 is SQIVND (reference sequence). The ends lost 3 bases at V and 5 bases at J; junction bases unmatched: 6. This chain's CDR3 is CASSIGQGKNEQYF. For the CDR3, the DNA is TGTGCCAGTAGTATCGGACAGGGCAAGAACGAGCAGTACTTC. Supplemented by reference TRBV19 and TRBJ2-7, the full variable domain reads DGGITQSPKYLFRKEGQNVTLSCEQNLNHDAMYWYRQDPGQGLRLIYYSQIVNDFQKGDIAEGYSVSREKKESFPLTVTSAQKNPTAFYLCASSIGQGKNEQYFGPGTRLTVT.

The V gene is TRBV5-1, the J gene TRBJ1-4; D is perhaps TRBD1 (6 bases). There are 18 residues in the CDR3. Trimming pared 0 bases from V and 6 bases from J, leaving 21 bases between. Germline loops: CDR1 SGHRS, CDR2 YFSETQ. CDR3 in amino acids: CASSLGPRGVRLDEKLFF. CDR3 DNA: TGCGCCAGCAGCTTGGGGCCCAGGGGCGTCCGTTTGGATGAAAAACTGTTTTTT.

The chain is built from TRBV6-6 and TRBJ1-2, with 9 nucleotides matching TRBD1. After removal of 6 bases from V and 1 base from J, the junction contained 9 bases not matched to a gene. In germline, CDR1 is MNHNY, CDR2 SVGAGI (reference sequence). The CDR3 has 16 amino acids. CDR3 region: CASRRQGGSLNYGYTF. The CDR3, as DNA: TGTGCCAGCAGAAGACAGGGGGGCTCCCTTAACTATGGCTACACCTTC.

The chain links TRBV6-5 to TRBJ1-2; 8 positions agree with TRBD1. This CDR3 contains 13 residues. The ends lost 2 bases at V and 10 bases at J; junction bases unmatched: 6. Germline CDR1 is MNHEY and CDR2 is SVGAGI. The CDR3 sequence: CASSYDRGSHYTF. The CDR3 region has the DNA TGTGCCAGCAGTTACGACAGGGGTTCTCACTACACCTTC.